The present entry profiles one T cell receptor beta chain with its context. Its target is unknown. The CDR3 is 13 residues long. V gave up 6 bases and J gave up 3 bases, with 14 bases separating them. Germline V gene lookup returns CDR1 DFQATT and CDR2 SNEGSKA (reference sequence). This sample stems from a study of blood T cells in healthy people across ages. A second PCR, run for 7 to 11 cycles, used a sample-barcoded 5' primer plus a J-beta primer mix. Every cDNA molecule carried a tag from a template-switch adaptor bearing 12 random nucleotides. TCRdb ran MiXCR on the 5' RACE reads and lists one entry per CDR3 protein. The table records about 1.1 million distinct CDR3 sequences, more than 30% of them present only once. The study, taken as a whole, reports: Unknown donor CMV status possibly confounded expanded clonotype changes. Comparison with aged donors showed that long-lived donors had more naive CD4+ cells and higher diversity. Bulk PBMC profiling left naive and antigen-experienced comparisons inconclusive.

The sequencing sample was made of blood. This TCR was recovered from a man younger than 35 in good health. This chain joins TRBV20-1 and TRBJ1-2, with a weak D call TRBD1 (5 bases). The CDR3 sequence is CSAGRGRDYGYTF. The CDR3 nucleotides are TGCAGTGCCGGGAGGGGAAGGGACTATGGCTACACCTTC.